This T cell receptor beta chain was sequenced during a study of cytotoxic CD8 clonotypes in ibrutinib-treated CLL. About the research overall: Patient counts were 11 relapsed/refractory, about 14 treatment-naive and around 18 IGHV unmutated.

With regard to this clone: Antigen specificity is unknown.

CDR3 size: 14 residues. With 5 bases removed from V and 6 bases from J, the gap between germline ends came to 15 bases. Germline CDR1 is MNHEY and CDR2 is SMNVEV (reference sequence). Clones were read by immunoSEQ multiplex PCR, and TCRdb kept only the in-frame ones, dropping some. The repertoire includes under 200,000 clones, more than 80% of them detected once, and roughly 4.5% sits in the top ten. Overall study findings and caveats: Age-matched healthy donor levels were exceeded by baseline clonality, which tracked circulating CD8+ T-cell counts. Sustained-remission and progressing patients were not sampled at matched times.

PBMCs that had been cryopreserved were the source of 2 to 2.5 micrograms of genomic DNA for TCR beta libraries. The sample here was PBMCs, taken after 24 months of ibrutinib treatment. This rearrangement joins TRBV27 to TRBJ2-3; D perhaps matches TRBD1 (5 bases). This receptor was obtained from a human donor with chronic lymphocytic leukemia. CDR3 sequence: CASSPARASDTQYF. The DNA of the CDR3 is TGTGCCAGCAGTCCGGCCAGGGCCTCGGATACGCAGTATTTT.